This T cell receptor (beta chain) is from a study of blood T cells in healthy people across ages. This CDR3 spans 16 amino acids. Germline lookup yields CDR1 MNHEY and CDR2 SMNVEV (reference sequence). The V and J ends lost 6 bases and 1 base respectively, with 18 bases between them. It was with a sample-barcoded 5' primer and a J-beta primer mix that a second PCR of roughly 7 to 12 cycles was run. TCRdb called the 5' RACE reads again in MiXCR, with one record for every CDR3 protein. The table has 1,500,000 or so distinct CDR3 sequences, roughly 59% seen once. V and J are TRBV27 and TRBJ1-1, with no clear D. The clonotype was recovered from a man younger than 30 in good health. The sequenced sample was blood. The CDR3 bases are TGTGCCAGCAGCCCCTACAGACGGATTGAGAACACTGAAGCTTTCTTT. It translates to CASSPYRRIENTEAFF.